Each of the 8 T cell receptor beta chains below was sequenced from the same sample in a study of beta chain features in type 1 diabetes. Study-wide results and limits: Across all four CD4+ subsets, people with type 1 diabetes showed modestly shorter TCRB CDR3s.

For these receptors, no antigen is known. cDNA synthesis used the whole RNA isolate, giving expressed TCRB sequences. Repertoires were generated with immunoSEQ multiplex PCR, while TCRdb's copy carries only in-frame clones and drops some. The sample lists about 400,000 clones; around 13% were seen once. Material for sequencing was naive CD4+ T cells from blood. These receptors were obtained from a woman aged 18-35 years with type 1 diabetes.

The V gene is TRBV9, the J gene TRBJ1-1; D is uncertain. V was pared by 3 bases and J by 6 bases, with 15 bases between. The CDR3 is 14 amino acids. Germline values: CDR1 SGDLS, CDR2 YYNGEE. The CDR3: CASSERVGGAEAFF. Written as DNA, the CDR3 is TGTGCCAGCAGCGAACGGGTGGGAGGTGCTGAAGCTTTCTTT.

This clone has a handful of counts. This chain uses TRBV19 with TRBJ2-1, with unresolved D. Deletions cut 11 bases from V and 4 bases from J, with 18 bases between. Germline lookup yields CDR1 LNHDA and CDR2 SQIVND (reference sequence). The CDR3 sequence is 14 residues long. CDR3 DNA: TGTGCCTCTCAGAGGAGAGCCCCGTACAATGAGCAGTTCTTC. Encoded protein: CASQRRAPYNEQFF.

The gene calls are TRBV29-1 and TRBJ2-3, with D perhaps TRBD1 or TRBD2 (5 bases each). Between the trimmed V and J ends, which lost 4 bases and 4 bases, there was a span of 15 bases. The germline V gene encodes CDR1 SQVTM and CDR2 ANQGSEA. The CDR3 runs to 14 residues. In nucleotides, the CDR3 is TGCAGCGTTGGAGAGGGCAGGGCCGCAGATACGCAGTATTTT. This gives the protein CSVGEGRAADTQYF.

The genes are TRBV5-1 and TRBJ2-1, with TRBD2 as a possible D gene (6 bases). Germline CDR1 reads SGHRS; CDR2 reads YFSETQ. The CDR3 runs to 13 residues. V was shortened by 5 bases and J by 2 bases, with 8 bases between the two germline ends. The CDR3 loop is CASRREPYNEQFF. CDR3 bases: TGCGCCAGCAGACGGGAGCCCTACAATGAGCAGTTCTTC.

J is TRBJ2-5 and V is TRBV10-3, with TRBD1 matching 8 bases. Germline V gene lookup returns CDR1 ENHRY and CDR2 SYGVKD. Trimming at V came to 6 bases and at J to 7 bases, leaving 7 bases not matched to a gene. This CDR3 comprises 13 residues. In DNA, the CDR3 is TGTGCCATCAGGGGACAGGCAGCTGGGACCCAGTACTTC. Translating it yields CAIRGQAAGTQYF.

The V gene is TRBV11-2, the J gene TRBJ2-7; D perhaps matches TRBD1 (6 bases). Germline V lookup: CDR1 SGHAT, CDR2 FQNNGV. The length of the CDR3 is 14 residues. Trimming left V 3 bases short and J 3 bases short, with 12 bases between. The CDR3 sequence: CASSFALDSYEQYF. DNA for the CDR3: TGTGCCAGCAGCTTCGCCCTGGACAGCTACGAGCAGTACTTC.

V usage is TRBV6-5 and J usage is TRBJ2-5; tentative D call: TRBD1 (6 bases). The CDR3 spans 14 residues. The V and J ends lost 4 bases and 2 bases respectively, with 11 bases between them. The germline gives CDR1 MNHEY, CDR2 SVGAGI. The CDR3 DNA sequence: TGTGCCAGCAGTTCACACAGGGTGCAAGAGACCCAGTACTTC. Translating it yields CASSSHRVQETQYF.

The CDR3 DNA reads as TGTGCCAGCAGCTTCGGACCCTCGGGAGGCGAGACCCAGTACTTC. Translating gives CASSFGPSGGETQYF. This sequence joins TRBV7-7 and TRBJ2-5; 7 bases agree with TRBD2. This CDR3 is 15 amino acids long. J lost 5 bases, V lost 3 bases, and 9 bases had no gene match. In germline, CDR1 is SSHAT, CDR2 FNYEAQ (reference sequence).